This is a list of T cell receptor beta chains from one sample in a study of cytomegalovirus exposure and HLA in healthy donors. Clones were sequenced by immunoSEQ multiplex PCR, and TCRdb holds only the in-frame ones, with some missing. The sample lists about 160,000 clones; around 78% were seen once. The sequenced sample was PBMCs. All receptors come from a woman in her thirties or forties in good health and CMV-seronegative. The CDR3 runs from the conserved cysteine through the conserved F or W. Each record gives: J gene, V gene, D gene, clone size, CDR3 protein, CDR3 DNA. D genes are given only for firm matches. Where a row states a size, it is once, few, many or the class of an expanded clone; other rows omit it.

j_gene: TRBJ2-7
v_gene: TRBV5-1
d_gene: .
abundance: once
CDR3aa: CASSLAGDWIYEQYF
CDR3nt: TGCGCCAGCAGCTTGGCCGGGGATTGGATCTACGAGCAGTACTTC

j_gene: TRBJ1-2
v_gene: TRBV12-5
d_gene: TRBD1
abundance: .
CDR3aa: CASGLGLQGAYGYTF
CDR3nt: TGTGCTAGTGGTTTGGGGTTACAGGGGGCGTATGGCTACACCTTC

j_gene: TRBJ2-2
v_gene: TRBV5-6
d_gene: TRBD1
abundance: .
CDR3aa: CASSLIRGLGELFF
CDR3nt: TGTGCCAGCAGCTTGATAAGGGGGCTTGGGGAGCTGTTTTTT

j_gene: TRBJ1-2
v_gene: TRBV28
d_gene: .
abundance: .
CDR3aa: CASSSPTYGYTF
CDR3nt: TGTGCCAGCAGCTCACCTACCTATGGCTACACCTTC

j_gene: TRBJ1-2
v_gene: TRBV30
d_gene: TRBD1
abundance: .
CDR3aa: CAWVQGAYNYGYTF
CDR3nt: TGTGCCTGGGTACAGGGGGCATATAACTATGGCTACACCTTC

j_gene: TRBJ2-7
v_gene: TRBV6-1
d_gene: .
abundance: .
CDR3aa: CASSVAGEGYEQYF
CDR3nt: TGTGCCAGCAGTGTAGCAGGGGAAGGCTACGAGCAGTACTTC

j_gene: TRBJ2-2
v_gene: TRBV30
d_gene: TRBD1
abundance: .
CDR3aa: CAWSDRGLVTGELFF
CDR3nt: TGTGCCTGGAGTGACAGGGGGCTAGTGACCGGGGAGCTGTTTTTT

j_gene: TRBJ2-7
v_gene: TRBV18
d_gene: .
abundance: few
CDR3aa: CASSPQQDTPYEQYF
CDR3nt: TGTGCCAGCTCACCCCAGCAGGATACCCCCTACGAGCAGTACTTC

j_gene: TRBJ2-2
v_gene: TRBV7-7
d_gene: .
abundance: .
CDR3aa: CASSSDWNTGELFF
CDR3nt: TGTGCTAGCAGCTCGGACTGGAACACCGGGGAGCTGTTTTTT

j_gene: TRBJ2-1
v_gene: TRBV5-6
d_gene: TRBD2
abundance: .
CDR3aa: CASSLSGMSNEQFF
CDR3nt: TGTGCCAGCAGTCTTAGCGGGATGTCCAATGAGCAGTTCTTC

j_gene: TRBJ1-1
v_gene: TRBV6-1
d_gene: .
abundance: .
CDR3aa: CASSLQLEGNTEAFF
CDR3nt: TGTGCCAGCAGTCTACAACTAGAGGGGAACACTGAAGCTTTCTTT

j_gene: TRBJ2-3
v_gene: TRBV5-1
d_gene: .
abundance: .
CDR3aa: CASSLGGTDTQYF
CDR3nt: TGCGCCAGCAGCTTAGGGGGAACGGATACGCAGTATTTT

j_gene: TRBJ2-7
v_gene: TRBV6-1
d_gene: .
abundance: .
CDR3aa: CASTLFYYEQYF
CDR3nt: TGTGCCAGCACTTTGTTCTACTACGAGCAGTACTTC

j_gene: TRBJ2-5
v_gene: TRBV5-1
d_gene: TRBD2
abundance: .
CDR3aa: CASSLGLAGEQETQYF
CDR3nt: TGCGCCAGCAGCTTAGGACTAGCGGGAGAGCAAGAGACCCAGTACTTC

j_gene: TRBJ2-7
v_gene: TRBV27
d_gene: TRBD2
abundance: .
CDR3aa: CASSWGGSSYEQYF
CDR3nt: TGTGCCAGCAGTTGGGGCGGGAGCTCCTACGAGCAGTACTTC

j_gene: TRBJ2-5
v_gene: TRBV11-1
d_gene: TRBD2
abundance: once
CDR3aa: CASSPRAGGLETQYF
CDR3nt: TGTGCCAGCAGCCCCAGGGCCGGGGGGTTGGAGACCCAGTACTTC

j_gene: TRBJ1-4
v_gene: TRBV27
d_gene: .
abundance: few
CDR3aa: CASSLRGTNEKLFF
CDR3nt: TGTGCCAGCAGTTTAAGGGGGACTAATGAAAAACTGTTTTTT

j_gene: TRBJ2-5
v_gene: TRBV5-1
d_gene: TRBD2
abundance: .
CDR3aa: CASSFGGSETQYF
CDR3nt: TGCGCCAGCAGCTTTGGCGGGAGTGAGACCCAGTACTTC

j_gene: TRBJ2-3
v_gene: TRBV28
d_gene: .
abundance: .
CDR3aa: CASSLLADTQYF
CDR3nt: TGTGCCAGCAGTTTATTGGCTGATACGCAGTATTTT

j_gene: TRBJ1-1
v_gene: TRBV5-1
d_gene: .
abundance: .
CDR3aa: CASSSSGGDTEAFF
CDR3nt: TGCGCCAGCAGCTCGAGCGGGGGAGACACTGAAGCTTTCTTT

j_gene: TRBJ2-2
v_gene: TRBV9
d_gene: TRBD2
abundance: .
CDR3aa: CASSPSTREDTGELFF
CDR3nt: TGTGCCAGCAGCCCCTCCACGCGGGAGGACACCGGGGAGCTGTTTTTT

j_gene: TRBJ2-7
v_gene: TRBV27
d_gene: TRBD2
abundance: .
CDR3aa: CASSFLGTSGRTEQYF
CDR3nt: TGTGCCAGCAGTTTCCTCGGGACTAGCGGGAGAACCGAGCAGTACTTC

j_gene: TRBJ1-1
v_gene: TRBV13
d_gene: .
abundance: .
CDR3aa: CASSGDRSYMNTEAFF
CDR3nt: TGTGCCAGCAGCGGTGACAGATCCTACATGAACACTGAAGCTTTCTTT

j_gene: TRBJ2-5
v_gene: TRBV5-1
d_gene: TRBD2
abundance: .
CDR3aa: CASSTSGSSETQYF
CDR3nt: TGCGCCAGTTCGACTAGCGGGAGTTCAGAGACCCAGTACTTC

j_gene: TRBJ2-3
v_gene: TRBV4-2
d_gene: .
abundance: .
CDR3aa: CASSQVALAGEDTQYF
CDR3nt: TGTGCCAGCAGCCAAGTTGCGCTAGCTGGGGAGGATACGCAGTATTTT

j_gene: TRBJ1-4
v_gene: TRBV9
d_gene: TRBD1
abundance: .
CDR3aa: CASSRGRDSINEKLFF
CDR3nt: TGTGCCAGCAGCCGCGGCCGGGACAGTATTAATGAAAAACTGTTTTTT

j_gene: TRBJ1-1
v_gene: TRBV6-5
d_gene: .
abundance: .
CDR3aa: CASSYSTGGLNTEAFF
CDR3nt: TGTGCCAGCAGTTACTCGACGGGGGGTTTAAACACTGAAGCTTTCTTT

j_gene: TRBJ2-1
v_gene: TRBV2
d_gene: TRBD1
abundance: .
CDR3aa: CASSADRGPYNEQFF
CDR3nt: TGTGCCAGCAGCGCGGACAGGGGCCCCTACAATGAGCAGTTCTTC

j_gene: TRBJ2-1
v_gene: TRBV6-5
d_gene: TRBD1
abundance: .
CDR3aa: CASSSKTQGLNEQFF
CDR3nt: TGTGCCAGCAGTTCCAAGACACAGGGGTTAAATGAGCAGTTCTTC

j_gene: TRBJ1-2
v_gene: TRBV28
d_gene: .
abundance: once
CDR3aa: CASSYPGANYGYTF
CDR3nt: TGTGCCAGCAGTTATCCGGGGGCTAACTATGGCTACACCTTC

j_gene: TRBJ1-5
v_gene: TRBV28
d_gene: TRBD1
abundance: .
CDR3aa: CASSPSTGSGNQPQHF
CDR3nt: TGTGCCAGCAGTCCCTCGACAGGGTCTGGAAATCAGCCCCAGCATTTT

j_gene: TRBJ1-5
v_gene: TRBV21-1
d_gene: .
abundance: .
CDR3aa: CASSTTGHNQPQHF
CDR3nt: TGTGCCAGCAGCACCACAGGACACAATCAGCCCCAGCATTTT

j_gene: TRBJ1-4
v_gene: TRBV5-1
d_gene: TRBD1
abundance: .
CDR3aa: CASAQGLIGEKLFF
CDR3nt: TGCGCCAGCGCACAGGGGCTTATAGGTGAAAAACTGTTTTTT

j_gene: TRBJ1-5
v_gene: TRBV6-1
d_gene: .
abundance: .
CDR3aa: CASSATPGQPQHF
CDR3nt: TGTGCCAGCAGTGCGACACCGGGACAGCCCCAGCATTTT

j_gene: TRBJ1-2
v_gene: TRBV5-6
d_gene: TRBD1
abundance: .
CDR3aa: CASSLSGTGNRGYTF
CDR3nt: TGTGCCAGCAGCCTTTCCGGGACAGGGAACCGTGGCTACACCTTC

j_gene: TRBJ2-3
v_gene: TRBV21-1
d_gene: .
abundance: .
CDR3aa: CASSGTAFSDTQYF
CDR3nt: TGTGCCAGCAGCGGGACAGCCTTTTCAGATACGCAGTATTTT

j_gene: TRBJ2-2
v_gene: TRBV5-4
d_gene: .
abundance: few
CDR3aa: CASSLQNTGELFF
CDR3nt: TGTGCCAGCAGCTTGCAAAACACCGGGGAGCTGTTTTTT

j_gene: TRBJ1-4
v_gene: TRBV30
d_gene: .
abundance: .
CDR3aa: CAWSKSSNEKLFF
CDR3nt: TGTGCCTGGAGTAAGAGCTCAAATGAAAAACTGTTTTTT

j_gene: TRBJ1-5
v_gene: TRBV5-1
d_gene: .
abundance: .
CDR3aa: CASRKDSSNQPQHF
CDR3nt: TGCGCCAGCCGAAAGGACAGTAGCAATCAGCCCCAGCATTTT

j_gene: TRBJ1-1
v_gene: TRBV18
d_gene: .
abundance: .
CDR3aa: CASSPWRGEAFF
CDR3nt: TGTGCCAGCTCACCGTGGCGGGGTGAAGCTTTCTTT

j_gene: TRBJ2-2
v_gene: TRBV13
d_gene: .
abundance: once
CDR3aa: CASSLREAGELFF
CDR3nt: TGTGCCAGCAGCTTAAGGGAGGCCGGGGAGCTGTTTTTT

j_gene: TRBJ2-2
v_gene: TRBV7-9
d_gene: .
abundance: .
CDR3aa: CASRGGADNGELFF
CDR3nt: TGTGCCAGCAGAGGGGGGGCAGATAACGGGGAGCTGTTTTTT

j_gene: TRBJ1-2
v_gene: TRBV6-5
d_gene: .
abundance: .
CDR3aa: CASSLNPTYGYTF
CDR3nt: TGTGCCAGCAGTCTAAACCCTACCTATGGCTACACCTTC

j_gene: TRBJ2-2
v_gene: TRBV2
d_gene: TRBD1
abundance: .
CDR3aa: CASSPVPLQGTNTGELFF
CDR3nt: TGTGCCAGCAGTCCTGTCCCCTTACAGGGGACGAACACCGGGGAGCTGTTTTTT

j_gene: TRBJ1-2
v_gene: TRBV19
d_gene: .
abundance: .
CDR3aa: CASSPPGANYGYTF
CDR3nt: TGTGCCAGTAGCCCCCCGGGGGCTAACTATGGCTACACCTTC